The T cell receptor beta chain under discussion was sequenced for a study of vaccination and CD4 T cells after COVID-19. The Oncomine TCR Beta short-read assay generated sequence data from the DNA of cultured CD4+ T cells. TCRdb reprocessed the PCR reads with MiXCR, giving one entry per CDR3 protein. The data hold 16,000 or so distinct CDR3 sequences, with approximately 52% observed a single time. Regarding this clonotype: Antigen specificity is unknown.

Germline loops: CDR1 LNHDA, CDR2 SQIVND (reference sequence). The CDR3 loop spans 16 amino acids. The ends were cut back, 7 bases at V and 5 bases at J, with 23 bases in the middle. Treatment given: approximately nine-day PBMC culture with coronavirus spike peptide pools or control peptides (ViraFEST assay). V is TRBV19 and J is TRBJ1-1; unclear D gene. The source is a human donor who had recovered from COVID-19. Sequenced here: CD4+ T cells from blood, cultured in vitro, sampled before SARS-CoV-2 vaccination. CDR3 sequence (DNA): TGTGCCAGTACCCTAGCTGCCCGGGAAAGTCGGACTGAAGCTTTCTTT. It specifies CASTLAARESRTEAFF. The entire variable domain, with the rest obtained from reference TRBV19 and TRBJ1-1, is as follows: DGGITQSPKYLFRKEGQNVTLSCEQNLNHDAMYWYRQDPGQGLRLIYYSQIVNDFQKGDIAEGYSVSREKKESFPLTVTSAQKNPTAFYLCASTLAARESRTEAFFGQGTRLTVV.